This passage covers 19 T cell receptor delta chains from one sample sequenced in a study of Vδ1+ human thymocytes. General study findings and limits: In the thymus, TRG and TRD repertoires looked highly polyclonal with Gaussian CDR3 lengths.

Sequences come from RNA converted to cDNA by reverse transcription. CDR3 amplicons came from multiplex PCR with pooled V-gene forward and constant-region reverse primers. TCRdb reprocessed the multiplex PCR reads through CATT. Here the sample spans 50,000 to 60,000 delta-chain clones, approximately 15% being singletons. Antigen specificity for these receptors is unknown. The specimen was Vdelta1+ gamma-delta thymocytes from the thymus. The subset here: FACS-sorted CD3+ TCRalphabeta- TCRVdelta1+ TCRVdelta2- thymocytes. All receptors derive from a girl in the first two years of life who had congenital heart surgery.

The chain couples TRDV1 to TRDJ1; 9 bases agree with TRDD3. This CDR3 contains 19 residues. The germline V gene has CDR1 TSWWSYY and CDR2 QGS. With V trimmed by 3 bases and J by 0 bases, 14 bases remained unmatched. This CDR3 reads CALGEIPVWGIFYTDKLIF. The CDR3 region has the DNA TGTGCTCTTGGGGAGATTCCCGTCTGGGGGATCTTTTACACCGATAAACTCATCTTT.

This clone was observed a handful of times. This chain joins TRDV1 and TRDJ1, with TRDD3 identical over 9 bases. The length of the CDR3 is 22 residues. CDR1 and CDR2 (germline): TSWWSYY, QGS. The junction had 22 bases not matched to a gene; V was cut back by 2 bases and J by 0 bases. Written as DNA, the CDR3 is TGTGCTCTTGGGGAATTCTATTTGGGCATTACTGGGGGACGCCAGAACACCGATAAACTCATCTTT. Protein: CALGEFYLGITGGRQNTDKLIF.

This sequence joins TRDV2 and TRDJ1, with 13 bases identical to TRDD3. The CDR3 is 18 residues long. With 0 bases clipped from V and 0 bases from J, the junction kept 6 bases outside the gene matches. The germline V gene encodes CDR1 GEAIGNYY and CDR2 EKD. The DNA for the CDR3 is TGTGCCTGTGACACCGCCACTGGGGGATACGCGGACACCGATAAACTCATCTTT. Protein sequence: CACDTATGGYADTDKLIF.

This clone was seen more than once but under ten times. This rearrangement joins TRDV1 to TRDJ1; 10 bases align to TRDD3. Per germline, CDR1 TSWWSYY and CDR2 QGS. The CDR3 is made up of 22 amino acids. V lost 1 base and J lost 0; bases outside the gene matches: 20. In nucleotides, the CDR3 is TGTGCTCTTGGGGAACCACACGACCGTACTGGGGGATTAGGGCCTGACACCGATAAACTCATCTTT. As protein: CALGEPHDRTGGLGPDTDKLIF.

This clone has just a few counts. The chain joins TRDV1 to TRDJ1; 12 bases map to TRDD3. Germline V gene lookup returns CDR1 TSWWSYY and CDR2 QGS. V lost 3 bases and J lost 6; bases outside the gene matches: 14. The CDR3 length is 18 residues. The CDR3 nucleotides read TGTGCTCTTGGGGACTGTCCTAACTGGGGGATACAGACCAATAAACTCATCTTT. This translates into CALGDCPNWGIQTNKLIF.

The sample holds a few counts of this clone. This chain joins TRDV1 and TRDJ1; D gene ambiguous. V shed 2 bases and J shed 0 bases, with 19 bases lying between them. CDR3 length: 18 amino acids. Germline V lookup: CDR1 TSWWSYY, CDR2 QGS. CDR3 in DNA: TGTGCTCTTGGGGAAAAAGTGTCGGGAGGTCGGTACACCGATAAACTCATCTTT. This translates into CALGEKVSGGRYTDKLIF.

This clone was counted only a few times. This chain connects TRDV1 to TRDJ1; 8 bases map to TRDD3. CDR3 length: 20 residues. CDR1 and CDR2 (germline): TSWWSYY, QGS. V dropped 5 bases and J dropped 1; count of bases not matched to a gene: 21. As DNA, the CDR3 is TGTGCTCTTGGGAGATTTCCCCCACTTCCTCCTGGGGGAACCACCGATAAACTCATCTTT. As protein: CALGRFPPLPPGGTTDKLIF.

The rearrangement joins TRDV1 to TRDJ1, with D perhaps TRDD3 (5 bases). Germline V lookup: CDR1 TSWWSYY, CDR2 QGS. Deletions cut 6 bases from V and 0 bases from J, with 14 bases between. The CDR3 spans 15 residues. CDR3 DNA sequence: TGTGCTCTTGGATGGGGCCCGATGAACACCGATAAACTCATCTTT. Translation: CALGWGPMNTDKLIF.

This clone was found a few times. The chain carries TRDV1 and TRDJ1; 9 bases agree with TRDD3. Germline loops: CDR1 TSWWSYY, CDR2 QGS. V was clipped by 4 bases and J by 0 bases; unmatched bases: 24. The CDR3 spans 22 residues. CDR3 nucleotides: TGTGCTCTTGGGGGCCGACCGTCCTCCTACTGGGGGAACGGTGGGTACACCGATAAACTCATCTTT. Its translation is CALGGRPSSYWGNGGYTDKLIF.

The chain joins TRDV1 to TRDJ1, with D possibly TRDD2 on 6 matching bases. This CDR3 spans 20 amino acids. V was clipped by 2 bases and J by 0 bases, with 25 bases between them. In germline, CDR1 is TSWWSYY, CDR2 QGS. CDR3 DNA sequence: TGTGCTCTTGGGGAAGGCCCCTCCTACCCGACTACTTCGTACACCGATAAACTCATCTTT. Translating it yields CALGEGPSYPTTSYTDKLIF.

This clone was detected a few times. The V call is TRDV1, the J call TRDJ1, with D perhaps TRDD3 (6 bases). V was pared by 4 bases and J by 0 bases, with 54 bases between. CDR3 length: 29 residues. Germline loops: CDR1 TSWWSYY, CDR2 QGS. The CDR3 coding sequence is TGTGCTCTTGGGGGAGCCCCACGAAACCTCGGTCGAGAGGGGGAAACGAAGGGACGCAGACTTTGGGACACCGATAAACTCATCTTT. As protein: CALGGAPRNLGREGETKGRRLWDTDKLIF.

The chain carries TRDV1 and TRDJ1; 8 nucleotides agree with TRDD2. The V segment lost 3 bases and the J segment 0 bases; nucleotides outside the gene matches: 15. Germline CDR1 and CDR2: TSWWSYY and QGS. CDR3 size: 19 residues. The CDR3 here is CALGDFLRVGTLYTDKLIF. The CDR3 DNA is TGTGCTCTTGGGGACTTCCTACGTGTGGGGACCCTGTACACCGATAAACTCATCTTT.

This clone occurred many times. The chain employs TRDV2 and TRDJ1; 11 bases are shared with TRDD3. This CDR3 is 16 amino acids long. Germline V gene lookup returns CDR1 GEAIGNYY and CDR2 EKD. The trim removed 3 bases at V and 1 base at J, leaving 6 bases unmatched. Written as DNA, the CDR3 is TGTGCCTGTGACGTACTGGGGGATAGGGGCACCGATAAACTCATCTTT. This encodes CACDVLGDRGTDKLIF.

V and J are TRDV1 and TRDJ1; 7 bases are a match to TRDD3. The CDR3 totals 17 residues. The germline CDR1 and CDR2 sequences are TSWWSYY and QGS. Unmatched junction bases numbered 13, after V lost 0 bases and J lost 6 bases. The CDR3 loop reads CALGELCGYEPPNKLIF. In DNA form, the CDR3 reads TGTGCTCTTGGGGAACTATGCGGATACGAGCCCCCTAATAAACTCATCTTT.

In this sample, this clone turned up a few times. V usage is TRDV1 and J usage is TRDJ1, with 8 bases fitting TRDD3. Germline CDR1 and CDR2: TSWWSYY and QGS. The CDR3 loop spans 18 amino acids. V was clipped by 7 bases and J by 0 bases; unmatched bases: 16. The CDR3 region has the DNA TGTGCTCTTGTCTTCCCACGGGCTACTGGGGGGTACACCGATAAACTCATCTTT. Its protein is CALVFPRATGGYTDKLIF.

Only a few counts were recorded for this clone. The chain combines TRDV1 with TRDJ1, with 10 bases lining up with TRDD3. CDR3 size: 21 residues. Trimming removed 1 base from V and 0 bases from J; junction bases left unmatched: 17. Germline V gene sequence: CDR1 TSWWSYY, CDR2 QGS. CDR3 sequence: CALGERVSHGGYPGNTDKLIF. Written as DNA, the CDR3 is TGTGCTCTTGGGGAACGGGTCTCTCATGGGGGATACCCCGGGAACACCGATAAACTCATCTTT.

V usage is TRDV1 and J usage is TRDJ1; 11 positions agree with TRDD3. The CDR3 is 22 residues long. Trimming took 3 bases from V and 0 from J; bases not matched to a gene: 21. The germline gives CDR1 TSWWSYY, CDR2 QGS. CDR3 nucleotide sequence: TGTGCTCTTGGGGATGGTCCTCCCCCTGGGTCTGGGGGATACCCGTACACCGATAAACTCATCTTT. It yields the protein CALGDGPPPGSGGYPYTDKLIF.

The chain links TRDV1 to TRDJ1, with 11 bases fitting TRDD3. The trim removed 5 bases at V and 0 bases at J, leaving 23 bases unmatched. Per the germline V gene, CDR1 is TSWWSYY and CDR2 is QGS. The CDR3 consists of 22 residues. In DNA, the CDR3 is TGTGCTCTTGGGATGGGTGTACTGGGGGATATATTCATTGGGGTGTACACCGATAAACTCATCTTT. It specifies CALGMGVLGDIFIGVYTDKLIF.

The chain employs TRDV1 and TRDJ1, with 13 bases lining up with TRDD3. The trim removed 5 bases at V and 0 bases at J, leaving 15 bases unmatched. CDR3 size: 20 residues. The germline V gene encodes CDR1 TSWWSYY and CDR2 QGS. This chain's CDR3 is CALGLLTILGDTRHTDKLIF. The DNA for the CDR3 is TGTGCTCTTGGGTTACTCACCATACTGGGGGATACGAGACACACCGATAAACTCATCTTT.